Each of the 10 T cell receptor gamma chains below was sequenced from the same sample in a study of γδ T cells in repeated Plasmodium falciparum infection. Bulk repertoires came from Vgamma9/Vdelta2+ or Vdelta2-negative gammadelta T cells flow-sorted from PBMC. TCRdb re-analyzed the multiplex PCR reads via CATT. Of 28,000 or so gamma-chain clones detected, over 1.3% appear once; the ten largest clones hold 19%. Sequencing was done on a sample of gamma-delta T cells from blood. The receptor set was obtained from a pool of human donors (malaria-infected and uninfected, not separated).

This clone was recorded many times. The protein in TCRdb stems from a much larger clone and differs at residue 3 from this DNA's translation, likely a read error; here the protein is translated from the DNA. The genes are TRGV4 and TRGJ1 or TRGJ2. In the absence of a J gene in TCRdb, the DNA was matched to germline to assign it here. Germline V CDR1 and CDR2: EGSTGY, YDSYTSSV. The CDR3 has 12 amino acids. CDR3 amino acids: CASWDDYYKKLF. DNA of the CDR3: TGTGCCTCCTGGGATGATTATTATAAGAAACTCTTT.

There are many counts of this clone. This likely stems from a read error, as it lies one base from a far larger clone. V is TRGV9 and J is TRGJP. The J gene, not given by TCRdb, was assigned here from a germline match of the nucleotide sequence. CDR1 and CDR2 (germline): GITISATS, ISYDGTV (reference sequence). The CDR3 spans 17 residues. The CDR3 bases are TGTGCCTTGTGGGAGGTGCATAAAGAGTTAGGCAAAAAAATCAAGGTATTT. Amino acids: CALWEVHKELGKKIKVF.

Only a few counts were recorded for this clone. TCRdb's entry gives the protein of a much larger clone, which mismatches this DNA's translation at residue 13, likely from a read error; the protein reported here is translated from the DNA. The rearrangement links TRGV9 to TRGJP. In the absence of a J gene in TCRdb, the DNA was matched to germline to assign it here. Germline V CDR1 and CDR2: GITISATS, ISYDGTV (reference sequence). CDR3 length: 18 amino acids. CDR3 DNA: TGTGCCTTGTGGGAGGGCTTAACGAAAGAGTTGGGCAGAAAAATCAAGGTATTT. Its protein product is CALWEGLTKELGRKIKVF.

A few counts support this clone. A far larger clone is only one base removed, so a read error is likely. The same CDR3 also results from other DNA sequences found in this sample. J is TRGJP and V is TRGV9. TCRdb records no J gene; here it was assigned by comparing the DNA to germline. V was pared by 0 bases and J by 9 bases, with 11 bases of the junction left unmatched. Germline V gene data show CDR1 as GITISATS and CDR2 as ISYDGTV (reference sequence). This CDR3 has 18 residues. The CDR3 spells CALWEVHLLGLGKKIKVF. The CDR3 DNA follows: TGTGCCTTGTGGGAGGTGCATCTGCTAGGGTTGGGCAAAAAAATCAAGGTATTT.

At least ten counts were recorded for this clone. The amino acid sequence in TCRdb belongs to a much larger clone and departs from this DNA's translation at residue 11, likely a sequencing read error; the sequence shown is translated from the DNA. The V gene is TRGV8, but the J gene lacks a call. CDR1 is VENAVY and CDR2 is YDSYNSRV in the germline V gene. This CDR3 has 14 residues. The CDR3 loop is CATWDWLHLGVKLF. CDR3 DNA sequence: TGTGCCACCTGGGATTGGTTACACCTGGGAGTGAAGCTCTTT.

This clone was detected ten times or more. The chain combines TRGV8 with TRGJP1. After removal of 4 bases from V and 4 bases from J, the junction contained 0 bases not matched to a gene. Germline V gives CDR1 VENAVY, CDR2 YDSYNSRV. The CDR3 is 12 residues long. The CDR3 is CATWDTGWFKIF. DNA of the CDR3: TGTGCCACCTGGGACACTGGTTGGTTCAAGATATTT.

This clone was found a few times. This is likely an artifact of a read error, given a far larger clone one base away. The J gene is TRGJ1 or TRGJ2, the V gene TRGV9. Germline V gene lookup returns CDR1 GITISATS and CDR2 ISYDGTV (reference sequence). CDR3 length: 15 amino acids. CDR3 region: CALWDRSRGDYKELF. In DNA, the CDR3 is TGTGCCTTGTGGGACCGATCTAGGGGGGATTATAAGGAACTCTTT.

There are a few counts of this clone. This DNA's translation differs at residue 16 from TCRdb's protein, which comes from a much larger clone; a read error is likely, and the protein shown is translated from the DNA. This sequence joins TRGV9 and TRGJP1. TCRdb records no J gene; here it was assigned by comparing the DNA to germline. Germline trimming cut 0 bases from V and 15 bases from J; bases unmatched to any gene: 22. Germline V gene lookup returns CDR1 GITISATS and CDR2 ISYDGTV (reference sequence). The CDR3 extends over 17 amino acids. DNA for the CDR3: TGTGCCTTGTGGGAGGTGCAAGGGGGGTTGGGCAAAAAAATCAAGATATTT. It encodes CALWEVQGGLGKKIKIF.

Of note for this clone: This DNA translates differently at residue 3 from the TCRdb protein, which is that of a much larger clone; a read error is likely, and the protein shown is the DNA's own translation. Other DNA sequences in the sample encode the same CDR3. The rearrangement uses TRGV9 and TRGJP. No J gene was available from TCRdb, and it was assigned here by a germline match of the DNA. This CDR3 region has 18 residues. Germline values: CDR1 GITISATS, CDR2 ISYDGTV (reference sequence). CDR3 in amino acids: CASWEGTKEGLGKKIKVF. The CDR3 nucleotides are TGTGCCTCGTGGGAGGGTACGAAAGAGGGGCTGGGCAAAAAAATCAAGGTATTT.

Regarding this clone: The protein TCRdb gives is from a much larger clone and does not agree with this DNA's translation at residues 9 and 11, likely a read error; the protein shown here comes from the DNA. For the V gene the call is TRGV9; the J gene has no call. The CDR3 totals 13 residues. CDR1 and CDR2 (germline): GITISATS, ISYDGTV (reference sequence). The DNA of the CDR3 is TGTGCCTTGTGGGAGGTCTGTGGGAGCGGGAATCTCTTT. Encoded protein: CALWEVCGSGNLF.